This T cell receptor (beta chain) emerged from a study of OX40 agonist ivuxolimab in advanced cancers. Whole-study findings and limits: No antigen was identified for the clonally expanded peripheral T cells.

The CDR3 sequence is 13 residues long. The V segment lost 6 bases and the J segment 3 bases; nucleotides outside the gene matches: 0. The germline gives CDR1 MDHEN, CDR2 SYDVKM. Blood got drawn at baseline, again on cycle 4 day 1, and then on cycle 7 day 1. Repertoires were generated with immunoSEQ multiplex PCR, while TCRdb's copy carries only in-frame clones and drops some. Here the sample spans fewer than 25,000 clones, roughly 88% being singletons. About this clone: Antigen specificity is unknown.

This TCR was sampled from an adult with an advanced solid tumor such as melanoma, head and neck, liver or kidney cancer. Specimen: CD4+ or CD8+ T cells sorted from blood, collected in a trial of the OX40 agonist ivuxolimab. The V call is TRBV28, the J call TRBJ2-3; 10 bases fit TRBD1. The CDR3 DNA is TGTGCCAGCAGGGGACAGGGGACAGATACGCAGTATTTT. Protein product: CASRGQGTDTQYF. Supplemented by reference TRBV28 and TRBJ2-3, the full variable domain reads DVKVTQSSRYLVKRTGEKVFLECVQDMDHENMFWYRQDPGLGLRLIYFSYDVKMKEKGDIPEGYSVSREKKERFSLILESASTNQTSMYLCASRGQGTDTQYFGPGTRLTVL.